These T cell receptor beta chains were read from a single sample in a study of long-term antiretroviral therapy in people with HIV. Here immunoSEQ multiplex PCR was the method, and the copy in TCRdb shows in-frame clones only, minus some. This table has about 25,000 clones, 81% appearing once. The source material was unsorted PBMCs, sampled at the start of antiretroviral therapy, before treatment. The receptors come from a young woman with HIV. CDR3s include the opening cysteine and the closing phenylalanine or tryptophan. A D gene is named only where the DNA matches it firmly. Some rows have no size entry. The others give once, few or many, or a class for an expanded clone.

DNA	CDR3	D	size	J	V
TGTGCCAGCAGCTTAGCGCATGTGACAGGGACAGGTGGCTACACCTTC	CASSLAHVTGTGGYTF	TRBD1	few	TRBJ1-2	TRBV7-9
TGCAGCGTTGAAGAGGGGGGGGCTCGGGAGCTGTTTTTT	CSVEEGGARELFF	-	-	TRBJ2-2	TRBV29-1
TGTGCCAGCAGCAAAGAACAGGGGCCCGGGGAGCTGTTTTTT	CASSKEQGPGELFF	-	few	TRBJ2-2	TRBV21-1
TGTGCCAGCAGCGTAGGAATTGGAACAAACTATGGCTACACCTTC	CASSVGIGTNYGYTF	-	-	TRBJ1-2	TRBV9
TGTGCCAGCAGTTTAGGGACAGGAACCTACAATGAGCAGTTCTTC	CASSLGTGTYNEQFF	TRBD1	-	TRBJ2-1	TRBV27
TGTGCCAGCAGTAGGGACAGAAGCTCTGGAAACACCATATATTTT	CASSRDRSSGNTIYF	TRBD1	-	TRBJ1-3	TRBV6-5
TGTGCCAGCAGCTTGGAGGGGGTCCCCCATGAGCAGTTCTTC	CASSLEGVPHEQFF	-	once	TRBJ2-1	TRBV5-8
TGTGCCAGCAGCTCCATTAGCGGGGGGGGATACACAGATACGCAGTATTTT	CASSSISGGGYTDTQYF	TRBD2	-	TRBJ2-3	TRBV7-2
TGTGCCAGCAGCCAAGTCAACCCGGACAGGGGTAGGGGAGCTTTCTTT	CASSQVNPDRGRGAFF	TRBD1	once	TRBJ1-1	TRBV7-9
TGTGCCAGCAGTCGGCGGGAGGGACAAGAGACCCAGTACTTC	CASSRREGQETQYF	TRBD2	-	TRBJ2-5	TRBV7-8
TGTGCCAGCTCACCAGGCCCAGGGGGCGGCTACACCTTC	CASSPGPGGGYTF	TRBD1	-	TRBJ1-2	TRBV18
TGTGCCAGCAGCCCTAACAGATCTGGAAACACCATATATTTT	CASSPNRSGNTIYF	-	-	TRBJ1-3	TRBV6-1
TGTGCCAGCAGTTACGCAGGGACGGATGGCTACACCTTC	CASSYAGTDGYTF	-	-	TRBJ1-2	TRBV6-6
TGTGCCAGCAGCTTGCTTGAGGGGTACGAGCAGTACTTC	CASSLLEGYEQYF	-	-	TRBJ2-7	TRBV5-6
TGTGCCAGTAGTAGGGGACTAGCGGGGCAAGAGACCCAGTACTTC	CASSRGLAGQETQYF	TRBD2	-	TRBJ2-5	TRBV19
TGTGCCAGCAGCACACTTCGCAGGGGTTCCTCTGGGGCCAACGTCCTGACTTTC	CASSTLRRGSSGANVLTF	-	-	TRBJ2-6	TRBV7-2
TGCGCCAGCAGCGGGCAAGGGAGTACGGGGAGCTCCTATAATTCACCCCTCCACTTT	CASSGQGSTGSSYNSPLHF	-	few	TRBJ1-6	TRBV5-1
TGTGCCAGTAGTTCTCAGGGGGCCCATGTTGAGACCCAGTACTTC	CASSSQGAHVETQYF	TRBD1	-	TRBJ2-5	TRBV19
TGTGCCAGCAGTGCCGACCGGGACAGACTCAACGAGCAGTACTTC	CASSADRDRLNEQYF	TRBD1	-	TRBJ2-7	TRBV6-5
TGTGCCAGCAGCCTGGTCGACGGTAGGCGGGTCTATGGCTACACCTTC	CASSLVDGRRVYGYTF	-	-	TRBJ1-2	TRBV5-6
TGTGCCAGCAGCCCCGCACTAGCGGTTAACGAGCAGTACTTC	CASSPALAVNEQYF	TRBD2	-	TRBJ2-7	TRBV5-4
TGTGCCTGGAGCCCACGGGGGGGGCGGCAGCCCCAGCATTTT	CAWSPRGGRQPQHF	-	-	TRBJ1-5	TRBV30
TGTGCCAGCAGTTACTCGGTATCGGGGTACAATGAGCAGTTCTTC	CASSYSVSGYNEQFF	-	-	TRBJ2-1	TRBV6-5
TGCGCCAGCAGCTTGGGAGACATGAACACCGGGGAGCTGTTTTTT	CASSLGDMNTGELFF	-	-	TRBJ2-2	TRBV5-1